The clone carrying this TCR beta chain was seen repeatedly, ten times or more. Its antigen remains unidentified. V was trimmed by 1 base and J by 2 bases, leaving 8 bases between them. CDR1 is SGHRS, CDR2 YFSETQ, per germline. The length of the CDR3 is 14 residues. TCRdb re-called the multiplex PCR reads with MiXCR, one entry per CDR3 protein. The sample has roughly 260,000 distinct CDR3 sequences; around 30% are singletons. The sample is drawn from a study of breast tumors, draining lymph nodes, adjacent tissues. The lymph nodes were axillary draining lymph nodes from breast cancer patients. Overall study results and limits: Tumor TCR diversity was below lymph nodes but above nontumor tissue.

The source of this sequence is a female donor with breast cancer. Some clones in this sample may be carry-over from other donors' samples. Sequencing was done on a sample of axillary lymph node tissue. The rearrangement links TRBV5-1 to TRBJ2-3; the D is unclear. CDR3: CASSLTRTTDTQYF. In DNA, the CDR3 is TGCGCCAGCAGCTTGACGCGTACCACAGATACGCAGTATTTT.